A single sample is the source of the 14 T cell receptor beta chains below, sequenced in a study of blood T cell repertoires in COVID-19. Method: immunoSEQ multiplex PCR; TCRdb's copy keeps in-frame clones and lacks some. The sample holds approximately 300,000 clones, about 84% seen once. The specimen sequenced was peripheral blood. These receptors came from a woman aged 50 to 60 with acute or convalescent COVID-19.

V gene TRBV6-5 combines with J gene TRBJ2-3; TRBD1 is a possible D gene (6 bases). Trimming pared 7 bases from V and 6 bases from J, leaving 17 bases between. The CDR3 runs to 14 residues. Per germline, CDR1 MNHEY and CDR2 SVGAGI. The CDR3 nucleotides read TGTGCCAGCAAGGGCTTGGGGGCATATGATACGCAGTATTTT. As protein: CASKGLGAYDTQYF.

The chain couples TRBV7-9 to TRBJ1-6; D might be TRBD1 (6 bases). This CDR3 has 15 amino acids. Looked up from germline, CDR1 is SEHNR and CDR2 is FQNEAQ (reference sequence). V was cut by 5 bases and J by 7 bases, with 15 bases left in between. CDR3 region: CASSAPRTANSPLHF. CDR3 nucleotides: TGTGCCAGCAGCGCCCCCCGGACAGCCAATTCACCCCTCCACTTT.

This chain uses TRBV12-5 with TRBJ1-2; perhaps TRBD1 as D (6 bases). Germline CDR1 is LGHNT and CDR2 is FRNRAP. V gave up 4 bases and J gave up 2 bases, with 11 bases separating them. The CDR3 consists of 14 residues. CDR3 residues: CASGSDRPNYGYTF. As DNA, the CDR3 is TGTGCTAGTGGTTCCGACAGGCCCAACTATGGCTACACCTTC.

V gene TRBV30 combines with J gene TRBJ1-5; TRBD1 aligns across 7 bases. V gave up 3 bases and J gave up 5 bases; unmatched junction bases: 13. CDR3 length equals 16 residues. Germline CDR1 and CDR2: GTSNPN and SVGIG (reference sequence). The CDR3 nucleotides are TGTGCCTGGAGCGTTTCCCGGGACAGTCCATATCAGCCCCAGCATTTT. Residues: CAWSVSRDSPYQPQHF. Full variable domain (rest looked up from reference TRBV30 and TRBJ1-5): SQTIHQWPATLVQPVGSPLSLECTVEGTSNPNLYWYRQAAGRGLQLLFYSVGIGQISSEVPQNLSASRPQDRQFILSSKKLLLSDSGFYLCAWSVSRDSPYQPQHFGDGTRLSIL.

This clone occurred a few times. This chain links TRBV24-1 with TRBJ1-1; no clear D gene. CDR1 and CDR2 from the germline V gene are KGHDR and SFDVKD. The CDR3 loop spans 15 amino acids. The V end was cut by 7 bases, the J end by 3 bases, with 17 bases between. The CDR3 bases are TGTGCCACCAGGGCCGGGTTGGTCGGGGACACTGAAGCTTTCTTT. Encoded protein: CATRAGLVGDTEAFF.

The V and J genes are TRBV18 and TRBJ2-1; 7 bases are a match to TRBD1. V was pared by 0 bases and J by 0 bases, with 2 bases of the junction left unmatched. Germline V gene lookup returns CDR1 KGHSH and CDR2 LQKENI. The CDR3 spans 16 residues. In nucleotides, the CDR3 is TGTGCCAGCTCACCACCGACAGGGCGCTCCTACAATGAGCAGTTCTTC. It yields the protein CASSPPTGRSYNEQFF.

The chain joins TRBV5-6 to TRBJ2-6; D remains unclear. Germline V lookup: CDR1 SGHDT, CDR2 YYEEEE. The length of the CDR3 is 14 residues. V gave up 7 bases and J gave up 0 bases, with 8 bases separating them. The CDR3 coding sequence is TGTGCCAGCTCAGTCCCCTCTGGGGCCAACGTCCTGACTTTC. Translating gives CASSVPSGANVLTF.

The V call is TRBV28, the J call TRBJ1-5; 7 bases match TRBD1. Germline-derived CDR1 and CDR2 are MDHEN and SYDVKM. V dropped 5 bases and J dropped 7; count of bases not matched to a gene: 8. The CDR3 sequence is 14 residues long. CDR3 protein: CASSPSDRPQPQHF. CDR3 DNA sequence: TGTGCCAGCAGTCCATCGGACAGGCCACAGCCCCAGCATTTT.

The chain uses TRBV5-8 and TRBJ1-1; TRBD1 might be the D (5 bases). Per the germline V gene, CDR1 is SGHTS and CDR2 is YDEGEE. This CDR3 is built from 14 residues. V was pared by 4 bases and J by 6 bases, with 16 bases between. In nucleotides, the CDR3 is TGTGCCAGCAGCCAGAGGGGACTTAAGCCTGAAGCTTTCTTT. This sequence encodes CASSQRGLKPEAFF.

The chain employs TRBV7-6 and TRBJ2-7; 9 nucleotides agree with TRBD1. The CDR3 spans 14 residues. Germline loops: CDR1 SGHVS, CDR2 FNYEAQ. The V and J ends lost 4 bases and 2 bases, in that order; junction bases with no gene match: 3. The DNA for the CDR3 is TGTGCCAGCAGCTCGGGACAGGGTGCCTACGAGCAGTACTTC. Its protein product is CASSSGQGAYEQYF.

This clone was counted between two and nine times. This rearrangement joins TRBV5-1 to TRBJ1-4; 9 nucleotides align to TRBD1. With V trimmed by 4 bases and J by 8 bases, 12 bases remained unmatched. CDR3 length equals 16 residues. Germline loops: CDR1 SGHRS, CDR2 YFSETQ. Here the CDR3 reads CASSKIQGAIREKLFF. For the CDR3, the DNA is TGCGCCAGCAGCAAGATACAGGGGGCAATTAGGGAAAAACTGTTTTTT.

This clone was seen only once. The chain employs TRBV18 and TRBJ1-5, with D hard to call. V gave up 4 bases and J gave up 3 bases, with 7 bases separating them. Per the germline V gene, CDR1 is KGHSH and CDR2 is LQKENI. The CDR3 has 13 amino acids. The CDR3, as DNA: TGTGCCAGCTCACTCAACAACAATCAGCCCCAGCATTTT. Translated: CASSLNNNQPQHF.

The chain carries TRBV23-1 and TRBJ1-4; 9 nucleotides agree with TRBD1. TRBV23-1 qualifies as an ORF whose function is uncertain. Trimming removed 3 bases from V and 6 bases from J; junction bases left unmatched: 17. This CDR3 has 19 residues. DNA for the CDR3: TGCGCCAGCAGTCAGGATACAGGGGGCTCGGGTTTTCGTGATGAAAAACTGTTTTTT. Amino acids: CASSQDTGGSGFRDEKLFF.

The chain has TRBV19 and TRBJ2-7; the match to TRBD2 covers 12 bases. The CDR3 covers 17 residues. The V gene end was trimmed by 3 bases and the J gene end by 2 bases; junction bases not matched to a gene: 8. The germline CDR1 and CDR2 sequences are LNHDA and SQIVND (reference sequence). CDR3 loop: CASSMWTSGAAPYEQYF. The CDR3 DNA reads TGTGCCAGTAGTATGTGGACTAGCGGGGCGGCCCCCTACGAGCAGTACTTC.